The 24 T cell receptor beta chains listed next were all sequenced from one sample in a study of blood T cell repertoires in COVID-19. TCRdb's copy holds only in-frame clones and misses some; the assay was immunoSEQ multiplex PCR. The table lists about 130,000 clones, over 75% of them singletons. The sample was peripheral blood. These receptors were obtained from a woman of 80 years or more with acute or convalescent COVID-19.

CDR3 loop: CASSLLGGVREKLFF. The CDR3 coding sequence is TGTGCCAGCAGCTTATTAGGGGGGGTCCGTGAAAAACTGTTTTTT. The J gene is TRBJ1-4, the V gene TRBV7-6, with D possibly being TRBD1 (6 bases). Germline assignment: CDR1 SGHVS and CDR2 FNYEAQ. The ends were cut back, 2 bases at V and 7 bases at J, with 14 bases in the middle. The CDR3 is made up of 15 amino acids. Full variable domain (remainder filled in from reference TRBV7-6 and TRBJ1-4): GAGVSQSPRYKVTKRGQDVALRCDPISGHVSLYWYRQALGQGPEFLTYFNYEAQQDKSGLPNDRFSAERPEGSISTLTIQRTEQRDSAMYRCASSLLGGVREKLFFGSGTQLSVL.

J is TRBJ1-2 and V is TRBV4-2; no clear D. The CDR3 loop spans 14 amino acids. Germline assignment: CDR1 LGHNA and CDR2 YNFKEQ. With 4 bases removed from V and 4 bases from J, the gap between germline ends came to 13 bases. The CDR3 DNA sequence: TGTGCCAGCAGCCCCCGAGCGGGCGGCTATGGCTACACCTTC. It encodes CASSPRAGGYGYTF.

This chain connects TRBV7-9 to TRBJ2-1, with D tentatively TRBD2 (7 bases). CDR3 length: 14 residues. CDR1 is SEHNR, CDR2 FQNEAQ, per germline (reference sequence). V lost 5 bases and J lost 3, with 11 bases in between. The CDR3 here is CASSGGAIYNEQFF. DNA of the CDR3: TGTGCCAGCAGCGGGGGGGCTATCTACAATGAGCAGTTCTTC.

The J gene is TRBJ2-3, the V gene TRBV27, with D hard to call. V lost 0 bases to trimming and J lost 6 bases, with 13 bases between them. Germline lookup yields CDR1 MNHEY and CDR2 SMNVEV (reference sequence). The CDR3 is made up of 15 amino acids. The CDR3 sequence: CASSLSTGLSDTQYF. The CDR3 coding sequence is TGTGCCAGCAGTTTATCGACTGGCCTGAGCGATACGCAGTATTTT.

The rearrangement links TRBV5-1 to TRBJ2-1; 14 bases map to TRBD2. Germline CDR1 is SGHRS and CDR2 is YFSETQ. V shed 5 bases, J shed 7 bases, and the junction held 5 bases outside the gene matches. The CDR3 is 15 residues long. The CDR3 coding sequence is TGCGCCAGCAGATCGGGGACTAGCGGGAGAAATGAGCAGTTCTTC. This gives the protein CASRSGTSGRNEQFF. Drawing the rest from reference TRBV5-1 and TRBJ2-1, the complete variable domain is KAGVTQTPRYLIKTRGQQVTLSCSPISGHRSVSWYQQTPGQGLQFLFEYFSETQRNKGNFPGRFSGRQFSNSRSEMNVSTLELGDSALYLCASRSGTSGRNEQFFGPGTRLTVL.

The CDR3 DNA reads TGTGCCAGCAGCGTAGCTCAGGGCGCTCAAGAGACCCAGTACTTC. Its translation is CASSVAQGAQETQYF. The V gene is TRBV9, the J gene TRBJ2-5; tentative D call: TRBD1 (5 bases). The V gene lost 0 bases and the J gene lost 2 bases, with 11 bases spanning the gap. Germline V gives CDR1 SGDLS, CDR2 YYNGEE. The CDR3 is 15 residues long.

This chain uses TRBV10-3 with TRBJ1-5, with D unresolved. Deletions cut 3 bases from V and 5 bases from J, with 8 bases between. This CDR3 comprises 13 residues. Germline CDR1 is ENHRY and CDR2 is SYGVKD. CDR3 loop: CAISDSAYQPQHF. In DNA, the CDR3 is TGTGCCATCAGTGACAGTGCTTATCAGCCCCAGCATTTT.

The V and J genes are TRBV3-1 (or the pseudogene TRBV3-2) and TRBJ2-2; TRBD1 is a possible D gene (7 bases). V dropped 1 base and J dropped 4 bases, with 13 bases sitting between them. Germline assignment: CDR1 LGHDT and CDR2 YNNKEL (reference sequence). The CDR3 contains 16 residues. The CDR3 region is CASSQGRGLSTGELFF. In nucleotides, the CDR3 is TGTGCCAGCAGCCAAGGGAGGGGGCTAAGCACCGGGGAGCTGTTTTTT.

V gene TRBV11-1 combines with J gene TRBJ2-7; 8 bases are shared with TRBD1. The CDR3 length is 15 residues. V lost 5 bases to trimming and J lost 0 bases; unmatched junction nucleotides: 6. In germline, CDR1 is SGHAT, CDR2 FQDESV (reference sequence). In DNA, the CDR3 is TGTGCCAGCAGCGAATCAGGGGGCAGCTCCTACGAGCAGTACTTC. It yields the protein CASSESGGSSYEQYF.

This clone has just a few counts. This sequence joins TRBV5-1 and TRBJ2-5; no clear D gene. Trimming took off 0 bases at V and 0 bases at J, with 9 bases between the two ends. This CDR3 has 15 amino acids. The germline gives CDR1 SGHRS, CDR2 YFSETQ. The CDR3 sequence is CASSLAPSYQETQYF. CDR3 DNA sequence: TGCGCCAGCAGCTTGGCTCCGTCGTACCAAGAGACCCAGTACTTC. Together with reference TRBV5-1 and TRBJ2-5, the CDR3 gives the full variable domain: KAGVTQTPRYLIKTRGQQVTLSCSPISGHRSVSWYQQTPGQGLQFLFEYFSETQRNKGNFPGRFSGRQFSNSRSEMNVSTLELGDSALYLCASSLAPSYQETQYFGPGTRLLVL.

This clone was counted a single time. The chain joins TRBV7-8 to TRBJ1-5, with D uncertain. Germline V gene data show CDR1 as SGHVS and CDR2 as FQNEAQ. The CDR3 sequence is 15 residues long. V lost 1 base and J 0 bases, leaving 7 bases between the germline ends. The CDR3 nucleotides read TGTGCCAGCAGCTTAGGTGTTAATAGCAATCAGCCCCAGCATTTT. Protein sequence: CASSLGVNSNQPQHF.

The chain carries TRBV18 and TRBJ2-3; D remains unclear. This CDR3 has 14 residues. Per the germline V gene, CDR1 is KGHSH and CDR2 is LQKENI. V lost 6 bases to trimming and J lost 3 bases, with 13 bases between them. The CDR3 DNA is TGTGCCAGCTCCCCCCGAGGCTGGACAGATACGCAGTATTTT. The encoded protein is CASSPRGWTDTQYF.

The J gene is TRBJ1-2, the V gene TRBV3-1 (or the pseudogene TRBV3-2); D is uncertain. The germline V and J ends were trimmed by 1 base and 8 bases, with 20 bases remaining between them. There are 16 residues in the CDR3. Germline CDR1 reads LGHDT; CDR2 reads YNNKEL (reference sequence). The CDR3 DNA is TGTGCCAGCAGCCAAGGAAAACTTCTCTTTACTCCGGGCTACACCTTC. It yields the protein CASSQGKLLFTPGYTF.

V gene TRBV2 combines with J gene TRBJ1-4; D is possibly TRBD1 (6 bases). The CDR3 runs 15 residues. The germline V and J ends were trimmed by 8 bases and 3 bases, with 16 bases remaining between them. Germline V gene lookup returns CDR1 SNHLY and CDR2 FYNNEI. Here the CDR3 reads CASCLQGRSNEKLFF. The CDR3 region has the DNA TGTGCCAGCTGCCTACAGGGCCGTTCTAATGAAAAACTGTTTTTT.

The chain recombines TRBV30 with TRBJ1-1; D uncertain. Per germline, CDR1 GTSNPN and CDR2 SVGIG (reference sequence). The CDR3 contains 14 residues. V lost 4 bases, J lost 3 bases, and 15 bases lay in between. As DNA, the CDR3 is TGTGCCTGGACCGTCGCGGAATGCTACACTGAAGCTTTCTTT. Translation: CAWTVAECYTEAFF.

This chain links TRBV6-5 with TRBJ2-7, with 12 bases identical to TRBD1. V was pared by 0 bases and J by 6 bases, with 6 bases of the junction left unmatched. The germline CDR1 and CDR2 sequences are MNHEY and SVGAGI. This CDR3 spans 16 amino acids. The CDR3 DNA follows: TGTGCCAGCAGTTACTCTATGGGACAGGGGGCAGGCGAGCAGTACTTC. Translation gives CASSYSMGQGAGEQYF.

This chain joins TRBV27 and TRBJ2-7; D is perhaps TRBD1 (6 bases). Germline assignment: CDR1 MNHEY and CDR2 SMNVEV (reference sequence). The CDR3 has 14 amino acids. Trimming stripped 6 bases from V and 3 bases from J, with 15 bases between. The CDR3 spells CASRRRQESYEQYF. DNA of the CDR3: TGTGCCAGCAGACGACGACAGGAAAGCTACGAGCAGTACTTC.

This rearrangement joins TRBV5-4 to TRBJ2-1; 14 nucleotides match TRBD2. J lost 6 bases, V lost 3 bases, and 2 bases had no gene match. This CDR3 is 15 amino acids long. Germline V gene lookup returns CDR1 SGHNT and CDR2 YYREEE (reference sequence). The CDR3 is CASSSGTSGGNEQFF. CDR3 DNA: TGTGCCAGCAGCTCCGGGACTAGCGGGGGCAATGAGCAGTTCTTC.

The V call is TRBV28, the J call TRBJ1-4; D gene unclear. The germline CDR1 and CDR2 sequences are MDHEN and SYDVKM. The CDR3 is 14 residues long. The V and J ends lost 10 bases and 5 bases respectively, with 17 bases between them. The CDR3 DNA reads TGTGCCACGACTGGAGGGAGTGGGAATGAAAAACTGTTTTTT. Its protein is CATTGGSGNEKLFF. The variable domain in full, completed from reference TRBV28 and TRBJ1-4, reads DVKVTQSSRYLVKRTGEKVFLECVQDMDHENMFWYRQDPGLGLRLIYFSYDVKMKEKGDIPEGYSVSREKKERFSLILESASTNQTSMYLCATTGGSGNEKLFFGSGTQLSVL.

The chain uses TRBV3-1 (or the pseudogene TRBV3-2) and TRBJ1-1; D call uncertain. From germline, CDR1 is LGHDT and CDR2 YNNKEL (reference sequence). This CDR3 comprises 14 residues. Trimming shortened V by 2 bases and J by 5 bases, and 12 bases separated the two germline ends. CDR3 bases: TGTGCCAGCAGCCAAACCCGAGGTGTTACTGAAGCTTTCTTT. Its protein product is CASSQTRGVTEAFF.

This chain connects TRBV12-5 to TRBJ1-1, with TRBD1 matching over 10 bases. Germline V CDR1 and CDR2: LGHNT, FRNRAP. V lost 5 bases to trimming and J lost 6 bases; unmatched junction nucleotides: 3. The CDR3 runs 13 residues. The CDR3 region is CASGPGQGAEAFF. The CDR3 nucleotides are TGTGCTAGTGGTCCTGGACAGGGGGCTGAAGCTTTCTTT. Supplemented by reference TRBV12-5 and TRBJ1-1, the full variable domain reads DARVTQTPRHKVTEMGQEVTMRCQPILGHNTVFWYRQTMMQGLELLAYFRNRAPLDDSGMPKDRFSAEMPDATLATLKIQPSEPRDSAVYFCASGPGQGAEAFFGQGTRLTVV.

The chain joins TRBV5-1 to TRBJ2-7; possible D gene TRBD2, 6 bases. The germline CDR1 and CDR2 sequences are SGHRS and YFSETQ. The CDR3 loop spans 15 amino acids. Trimming cost V 4 bases and J 2 bases, with 16 bases left between them. As DNA, the CDR3 is TGCGCCAGCAGCCCCACATCGGGGGACCCCTACGAGCAGTACTTC. As protein: CASSPTSGDPYEQYF.

This sequence joins TRBV2 and TRBJ2-7, with TRBD1 matching 9 bases. CDR3 length: 16 residues. With 7 bases clipped from V and 4 bases from J, the junction kept 14 bases outside the gene matches. CDR1 and CDR2 from the germline V gene are SNHLY and FYNNEI. The chain's CDR3 is CASIIKGRTGAYEQYF. The CDR3, as DNA: TGTGCCAGCATCATCAAGGGGCGGACAGGGGCGTACGAGCAGTACTTC.

The chain joins TRBV6-2 or TRBV6-3 to TRBJ1-3; TRBD1 aligns across 7 bases. From germline, CDR1 is MNHEY and CDR2 SVGEGT. This CDR3 is built from 19 residues. V shed 6 bases, J shed 0 bases, and the junction held 17 bases outside the gene matches. For the CDR3, the DNA is TGTGCCAGCAGCTTCTCCCTCGCCTCCGGGACAGCCTCTGGAAACACCATATATTTT. The encoded protein is CASSFSLASGTASGNTIYF.